This T cell receptor beta chain was identified in a study of shared clonotypes between healthy human individuals. Overall study findings and caveats: Naive subsets typically showed greater estimated richness than memory subsets.

At a deep level, the assay was run. The method was immunoSEQ multiplex PCR; TCRdb's version includes in-frame clones alone and lacks a portion of them. The sample has approximately 2.3 million clones; more than 85% are singletons. The V end was cut by 1 base, the J end by 7 bases, with 11 bases between. The CDR3 is 12 amino acids. CDR1 is GTSNPN, CDR2 SVGIG, per germline (reference sequence). A remark on this clone: Antigen specificity is unknown.

Sequenced: naive CD4+ T cells from PBMCs. Subset of the sample: CD45RA+ positively selected. This chain links TRBV30 with TRBJ2-7; the D is unclear. This sequence originates from a man between 18 and 35 years old in good health. Some clones in this sample may be carry-over from other donors' samples. The CDR3 is CAWSAPSWEQYF. CDR3 nucleotides: TGTGCCTGGAGTGCCCCTTCATGGGAGCAGTACTTC.